The clone carrying this TCR beta chain was picked up many times. Its antigen is not identified. Samples came from axillary lymph nodes draining the breast cancer. This specimen belongs to a study of breast tumors, draining lymph nodes, adjacent tissues. Study observations and caveats: Luminal-like breast cancer showed significantly higher tumor–nontumor repertoire similarity than basal-like. The lymph node origin of tumor T cells was framed as consistent with a hypothesis, not demonstrated.

CDR3 size: 13 residues. The V gene lost 6 bases and the J gene lost 0 bases, with 7 bases spanning the gap. TCRdb itself ran the multiplex PCR reads through MiXCR, one entry per CDR3 protein. The table lists 200,000 to 300,000 distinct CDR3 sequences, 30% of them singletons. V is TRBV12-3 or TRBV12-4 and J is TRBJ2-3; D remains unclear. The sample consisted of axillary lymph node tissue. The sequence derives from a female donor with breast cancer. Some clones in this sample may be carry-over from other donors' samples. This chain's CDR3 is CASRYGSTDTQYF. The DNA for the CDR3 is TGTGCCAGCAGATACGGGAGCACAGATACGCAGTATTTT.